The subject of this entry is one TCR beta chain. Antigen unknown. Per germline, CDR1 SGHRS and CDR2 YFSETQ. This CDR3 has 17 residues. V lost 2 bases and J lost 5, with 22 bases in between. The data were taken from a study of a mutant IDH1 vaccine in newly diagnosed glioma. Background on the study: Treated patients showed a male proportion of roughly 62%, a female proportion of roughly 38%, and a mean age of around 40 years. Before enrollment, the patients had been treated with radiotherapy alone, temozolomide alone, or both together. Most of them had received both. In the visit schedule, V12 fell in week 35, while V13 fell in week 47.

Profiling relied on immunoSEQ multiplex PCR, and the TCRdb table lists in-frame clones only, not all of them. Among 90,000 to 100,000 clones, 89% were seen once, and the ten largest hold over 0.6%. Time point given: week 47, end of study. Vaccinated patients received 300 ug of mutant IDH1 20-mer peptide per dose, with topical imiquimod. This sample comprised PBMCs, obtained from a glioma patient whose treatment included an IDH1 peptide vaccine. V is TRBV5-1 and J is TRBJ2-5; the D gene is possibly TRBD1 (5 bases). The TCR sequence derives from a woman between 45 and 60 years old with glioma. The CDR3 bases are TGCGCCAGCAGCTTAGCAGTTCGGGCAGGGCCCTCCGAGACCCAGTACTTC. This translates into CASSLAVRAGPSETQYF. The complete variable domain, with remaining parts taken from reference TRBV5-1 and TRBJ2-5, reads KAGVTQTPRYLIKTRGQQVTLSCSPISGHRSVSWYQQTPGQGLQFLFEYFSETQRNKGNFPGRFSGRQFSNSRSEMNVSTLELGDSALYLCASSLAVRAGPSETQYFGPGTRLLVL.